The clone carrying this T cell receptor (beta chain) was found a few times. These data are taken from a study of T-cell reconstitution after alpha-beta-depleted transplantation in children. Preparation of the TCRbeta library used unique molecular identifiers. Each CDR3 protein gets one entry after TCRdb re-called the PCR reads with MiXCR. The sample holds about 500,000 distinct CDR3 sequences, roughly 33% seen once. The CDR3 contains 12 residues. Trimming took 2 bases from V and 7 from J, leaving 11 bases between them. CDR1 is SQVTM, CDR2 ANQGSEA, per germline. Material: PBMCs from the stem cell graft donor, obtained from the stem cell graft. The chain has TRBV29-1 and TRBJ1-2; D perhaps matches TRBD1 (5 bases). The origin of this receptor is a human donor who donated a stem cell graft to a child with aplastic anemia. The CDR3 region is CSVESGDRGYTF. For the CDR3, the DNA is TGCAGCGTTGAATCGGGGGACCGTGGCTACACCTTC.